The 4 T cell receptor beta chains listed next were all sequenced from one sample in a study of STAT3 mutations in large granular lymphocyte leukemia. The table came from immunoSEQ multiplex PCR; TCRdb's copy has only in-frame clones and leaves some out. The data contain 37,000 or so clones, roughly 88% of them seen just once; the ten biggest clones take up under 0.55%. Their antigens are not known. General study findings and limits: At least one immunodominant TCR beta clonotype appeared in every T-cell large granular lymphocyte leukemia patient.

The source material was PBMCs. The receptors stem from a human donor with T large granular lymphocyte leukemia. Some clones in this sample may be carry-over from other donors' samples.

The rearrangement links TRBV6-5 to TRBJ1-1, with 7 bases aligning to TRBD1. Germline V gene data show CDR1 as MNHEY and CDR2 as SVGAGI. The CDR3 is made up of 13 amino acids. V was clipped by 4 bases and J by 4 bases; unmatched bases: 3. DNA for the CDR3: TGTGCCAGCAGTTTCAACAGGGGCACTGAAGCTTTCTTT. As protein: CASSFNRGTEAFF.

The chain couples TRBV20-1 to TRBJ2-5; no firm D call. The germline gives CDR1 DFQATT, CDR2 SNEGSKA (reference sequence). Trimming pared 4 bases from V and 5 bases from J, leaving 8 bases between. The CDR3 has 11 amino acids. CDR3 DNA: TGCAGTGCTAACCACGGTGAGACCCAGTACTTC. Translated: CSANHGETQYF.

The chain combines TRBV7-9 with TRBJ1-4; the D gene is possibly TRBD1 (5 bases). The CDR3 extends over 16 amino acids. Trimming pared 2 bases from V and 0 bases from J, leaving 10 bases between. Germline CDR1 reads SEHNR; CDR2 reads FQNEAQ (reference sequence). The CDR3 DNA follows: TGTGCCAGCAGCTTATCGGGGGTTGCAACTAATGAAAAACTGTTTTTT. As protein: CASSLSGVATNEKLFF.

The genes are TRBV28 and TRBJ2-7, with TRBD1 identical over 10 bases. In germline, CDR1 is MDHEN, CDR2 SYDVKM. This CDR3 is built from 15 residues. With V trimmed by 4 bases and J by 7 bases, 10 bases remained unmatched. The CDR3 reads CASSSPGQGHGEQYF. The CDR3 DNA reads TGTGCCAGCAGTTCACCGGGACAGGGGCACGGAGAGCAGTACTTC.